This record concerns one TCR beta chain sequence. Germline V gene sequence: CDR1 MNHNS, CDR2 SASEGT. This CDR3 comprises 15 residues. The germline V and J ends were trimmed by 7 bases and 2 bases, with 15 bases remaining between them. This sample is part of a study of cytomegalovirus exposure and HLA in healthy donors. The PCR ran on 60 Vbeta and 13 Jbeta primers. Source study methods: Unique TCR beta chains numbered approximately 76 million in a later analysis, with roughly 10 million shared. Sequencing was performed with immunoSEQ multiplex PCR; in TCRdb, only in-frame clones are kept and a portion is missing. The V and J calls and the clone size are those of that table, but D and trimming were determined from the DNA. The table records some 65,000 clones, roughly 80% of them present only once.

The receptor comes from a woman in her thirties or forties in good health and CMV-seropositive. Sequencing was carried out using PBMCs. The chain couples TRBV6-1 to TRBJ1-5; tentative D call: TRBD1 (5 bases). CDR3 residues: CASMTGGLGNQPQHF. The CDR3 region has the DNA TGTGCCAGCATGACGGGGGGATTGGGCAATCAGCCCCAGCATTTT.